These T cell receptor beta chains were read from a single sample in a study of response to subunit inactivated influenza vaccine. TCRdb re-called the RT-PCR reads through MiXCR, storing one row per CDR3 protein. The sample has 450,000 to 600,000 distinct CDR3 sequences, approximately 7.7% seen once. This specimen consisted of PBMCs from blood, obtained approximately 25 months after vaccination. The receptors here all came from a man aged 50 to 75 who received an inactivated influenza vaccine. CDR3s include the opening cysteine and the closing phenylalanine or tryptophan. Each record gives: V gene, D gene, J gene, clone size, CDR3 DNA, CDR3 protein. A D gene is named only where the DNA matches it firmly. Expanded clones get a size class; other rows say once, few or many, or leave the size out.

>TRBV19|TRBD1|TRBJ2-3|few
TGTGCCAGTAGACAGGGGGCAGATACGCAGTATTTT
CASRQGADTQYF
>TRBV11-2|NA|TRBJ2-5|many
TGTGCCAGCAGCTGGGACTCGAGGGAGACCCAGTACTTC
CASSWDSRETQYF
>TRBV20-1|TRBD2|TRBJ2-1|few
TGCAGTGCTAGAAGACTAGCGGTAAACAATGAGCAGTTCTTC
CSARRLAVNNEQFF
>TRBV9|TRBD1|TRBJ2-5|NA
TGTGCCAGCAGACCCGGGACAGGGGGGCAAGAGACCCAGTACTTC
CASRPGTGGQETQYF
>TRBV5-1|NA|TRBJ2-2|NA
TGCGCCAGCAGCTTGCCCGACGGCCTCGACAGGAAGAACACCGGGGAGCTGTTTTTT
CASSLPDGLDRKNTGELFF
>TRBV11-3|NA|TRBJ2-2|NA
TGTGCCAGCAGCTTAGGTGCTCCCGGGGAGCTGTTTTTT
CASSLGAPGELFF
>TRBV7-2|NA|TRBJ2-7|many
TGTGCCAGCAGCTTAGTCCCCCTGCGGGGGCGAGGAGGTGAGCAGTACTTC
CASSLVPLRGRGGEQYF
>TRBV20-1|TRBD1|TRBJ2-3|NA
TGCAGTGCGACCGACAGGGCATGGACAGATACGCAGTATTTT
CSATDRAWTDTQYF
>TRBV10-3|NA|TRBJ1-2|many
TGTGCCATCAGTGAGTCGTGGAGCCCCCTCTATGGCTACACCTTC
CAISESWSPLYGYTF
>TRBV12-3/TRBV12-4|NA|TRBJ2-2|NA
NA
CASSLRGGAHRGAVFF
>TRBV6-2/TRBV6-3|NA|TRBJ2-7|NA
TGTGCCAGCAGACCCGCCAGGGTCTCCTACGAGCAGTACTTC
CASRPARVSYEQYF
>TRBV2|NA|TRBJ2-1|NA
TGTGCCAGCAGTGAAGCGCAAAGAATCAGGCTCCTTCCGGACAATGAGCAGTTCTTC
CASSEAQRIRLLPDNEQFF
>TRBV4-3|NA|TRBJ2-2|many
TGCGCCAGCAGCGCCCAGATGCACACCGGGGAGCTGTTTTTT
CASSAQMHTGELFF
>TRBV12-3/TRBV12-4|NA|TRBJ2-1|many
TGTGCCAGCAGTTTTTCAGGGCACGAGCAGTTCTTC
CASSFSGHEQFF
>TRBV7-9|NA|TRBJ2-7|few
TGTGCCAGCAGTTCCGGACCGCCCCGAACCTACGAGCAGTACTTC
CASSSGPPRTYEQYF
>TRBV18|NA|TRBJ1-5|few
TGTGCCAGCTCACCTGAGCGCAATCAGCCCCAGCATTTT
CASSPERNQPQHF
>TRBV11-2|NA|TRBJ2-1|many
TGTGCCAGCAGCCCGGGGACGCGGAATGAGCAGTTCTTC
CASSPGTRNEQFF
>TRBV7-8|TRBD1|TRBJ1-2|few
TGTGCCAGCAGCTTAGTGGGACAGGGGGGCTACACCTTC
CASSLVGQGGYTF
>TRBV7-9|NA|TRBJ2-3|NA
TGTGCCAGCAGCTTAGCCCCGCATGCCTCAGATACGCAGTATTTT
CASSLAPHASDTQYF
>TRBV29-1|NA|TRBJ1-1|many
TGCAGCGTTCGACAGTCGAACACTGAAGCTTTCTTT
CSVRQSNTEAFF
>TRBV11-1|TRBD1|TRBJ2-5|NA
TGTGCCAGCAGCTTAGCCCCTGGACAGGGGCTTAAAGAGACCCAGTACTTC
CASSLAPGQGLKETQYF
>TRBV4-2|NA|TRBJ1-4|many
TGTGCCAGCAGCCAAGGGGCGGGGGAAAAACTGTTTTTT
CASSQGAGEKLFF
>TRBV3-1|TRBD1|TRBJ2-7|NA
TGTGCCAGCAGCCAAGATCTGACAGGGGCTGGCTACGAGCAGTACTTC
CASSQDLTGAGYEQYF
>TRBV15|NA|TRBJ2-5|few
TGTGCCACCACCTCTCCTGGTAGAGAGACCCAGTACTTC
CATTSPGRETQYF
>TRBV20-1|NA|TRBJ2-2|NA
TGCAGTGCTAGCGGGGGAACTAGGGAGCTGTTTTTT
CSASGGTRELFF
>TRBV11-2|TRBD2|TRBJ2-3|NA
TGTGCCAGCAGCTTCTTCCGTGGAGCGGGGGGGCCCAAGGATACGCAGTATTTT
CASSFFRGAGGPKDTQYF